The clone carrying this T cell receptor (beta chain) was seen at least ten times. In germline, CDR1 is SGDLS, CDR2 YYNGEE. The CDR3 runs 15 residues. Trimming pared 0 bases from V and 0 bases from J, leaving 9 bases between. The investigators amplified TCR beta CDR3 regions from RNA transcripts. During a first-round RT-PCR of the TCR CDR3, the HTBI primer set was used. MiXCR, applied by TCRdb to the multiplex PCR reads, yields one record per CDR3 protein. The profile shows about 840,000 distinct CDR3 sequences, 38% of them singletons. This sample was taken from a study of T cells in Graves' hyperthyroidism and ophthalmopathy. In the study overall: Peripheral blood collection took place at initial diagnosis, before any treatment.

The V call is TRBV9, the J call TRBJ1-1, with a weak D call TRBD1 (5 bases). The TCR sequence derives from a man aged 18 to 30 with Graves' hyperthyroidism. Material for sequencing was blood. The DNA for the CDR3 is TGTGCCAGCAGCGTAGTGAAGGGGTTGAACACTGAAGCTTTCTTT. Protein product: CASSVVKGLNTEAFF. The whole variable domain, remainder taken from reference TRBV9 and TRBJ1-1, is DSGVTQTPKHLITATGQRVTLRCSPRSGDLSVYWYQQSLDQGLQFLIQYYNGEERAKGNILERFSAQQFPDLHSELNLSSLELGDSALYFCASSVVKGLNTEAFFGQGTRLTVV.